This T cell receptor (beta chain) was observed in a study of T cells in Graves' hyperthyroidism and ophthalmopathy. General study results and limits: From stable hyperthyroidism, ophthalmopathy was separated by a 13 V-J model. Blood shared most expanded thyroid clonotypes above 0.001.

RNA transcripts gave rise to amplified TCR beta CDR3 regions. The study used the HTBI primer set for a first-round RT-PCR of the TCR CDR3. TCRdb fed the multiplex PCR reads into MiXCR, producing one record per CDR3 protein. The table has roughly 570,000 distinct CDR3 sequences, 15% to 19% seen once. CDR3 length: 16 amino acids. From germline, CDR1 is SGHTA and CDR2 FQGNSA. V lost 5 bases to trimming and J lost 4 bases; unmatched junction nucleotides: 12. This clonotype was seen many times. No antigen is known for it. Input material: blood. The chain carries TRBV7-2 and TRBJ2-5; 8 bases agree with TRBD2. The sequence was collected from a woman between 25 and 40 years old with Graves' hyperthyroidism. The CDR3 sequence: CASSAILGAGGETQYF. Here the CDR3 DNA reads TGTGCCAGCAGCGCCATTCTAGGGGCGGGAGGAGAGACCCAGTACTTC.